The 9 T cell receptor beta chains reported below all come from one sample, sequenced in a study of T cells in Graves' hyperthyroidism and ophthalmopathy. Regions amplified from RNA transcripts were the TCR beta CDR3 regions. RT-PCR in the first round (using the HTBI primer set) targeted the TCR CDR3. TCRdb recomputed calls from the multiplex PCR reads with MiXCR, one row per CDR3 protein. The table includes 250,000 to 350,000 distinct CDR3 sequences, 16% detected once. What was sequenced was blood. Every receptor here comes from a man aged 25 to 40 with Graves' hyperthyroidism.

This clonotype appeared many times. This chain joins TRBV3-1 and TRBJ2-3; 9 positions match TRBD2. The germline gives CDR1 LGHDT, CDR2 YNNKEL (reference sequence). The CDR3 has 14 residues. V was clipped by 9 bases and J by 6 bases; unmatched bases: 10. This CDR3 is CASPLREGPDTQYF. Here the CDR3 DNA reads TGTGCCAGTCCCCTGCGGGAGGGCCCGGATACGCAGTATTTT.

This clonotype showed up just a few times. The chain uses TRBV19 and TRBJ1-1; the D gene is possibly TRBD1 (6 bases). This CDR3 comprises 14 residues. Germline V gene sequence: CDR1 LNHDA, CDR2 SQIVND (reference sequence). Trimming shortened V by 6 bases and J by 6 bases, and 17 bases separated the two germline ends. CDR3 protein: CASRTLGGPAEAFF. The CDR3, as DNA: TGTGCCAGTAGGACCCTGGGGGGGCCGGCTGAAGCTTTCTTT.

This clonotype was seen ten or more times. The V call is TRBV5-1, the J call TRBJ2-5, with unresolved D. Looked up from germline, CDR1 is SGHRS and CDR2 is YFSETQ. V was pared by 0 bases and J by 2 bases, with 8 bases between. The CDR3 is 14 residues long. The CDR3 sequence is CASSLDVQQETQYF. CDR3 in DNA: TGCGCCAGCAGCTTGGATGTACAGCAAGAGACCCAGTACTTC.

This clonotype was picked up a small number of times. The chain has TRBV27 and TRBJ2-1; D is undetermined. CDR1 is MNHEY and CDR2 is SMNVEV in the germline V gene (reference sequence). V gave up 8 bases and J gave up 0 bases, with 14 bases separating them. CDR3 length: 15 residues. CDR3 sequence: CASAPGPSSYNEQFF. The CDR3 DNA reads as TGTGCCAGCGCCCCTGGACCGAGCTCCTACAATGAGCAGTTCTTC.

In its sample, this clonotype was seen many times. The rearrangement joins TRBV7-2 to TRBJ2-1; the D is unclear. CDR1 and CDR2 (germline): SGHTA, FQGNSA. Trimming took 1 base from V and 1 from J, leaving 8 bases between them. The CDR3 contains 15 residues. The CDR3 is CASSLDGISYNEQFF. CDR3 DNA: TGTGCCAGCAGCTTAGATGGGATTTCCTACAATGAGCAGTTCTTC.

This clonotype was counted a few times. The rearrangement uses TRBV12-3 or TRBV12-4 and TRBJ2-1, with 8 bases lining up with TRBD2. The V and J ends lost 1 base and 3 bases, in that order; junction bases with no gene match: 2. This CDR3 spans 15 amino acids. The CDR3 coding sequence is TGTGCCAGCAGTTTAGGGACTAGCTTCTACAATGAGCAGTTCTTC. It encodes CASSLGTSFYNEQFF.

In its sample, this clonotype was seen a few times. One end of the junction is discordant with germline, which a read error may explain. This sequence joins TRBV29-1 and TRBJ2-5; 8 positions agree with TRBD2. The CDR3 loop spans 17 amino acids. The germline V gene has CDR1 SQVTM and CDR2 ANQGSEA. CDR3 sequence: CSIETPGLEDVRETQYF. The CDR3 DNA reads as TGCAGCATTGAAACCCCGGGACTAGAAGACGTCAGGGAGACCCAGTACTTC.

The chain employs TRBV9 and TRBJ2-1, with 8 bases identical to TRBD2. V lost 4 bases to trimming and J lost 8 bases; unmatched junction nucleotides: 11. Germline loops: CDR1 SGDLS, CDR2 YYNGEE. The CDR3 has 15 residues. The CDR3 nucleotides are TGTGCCAGCAGCTACCATAGCGGGATTTCCGATGAGCAGTTCTTC. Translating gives CASSYHSGISDEQFF.

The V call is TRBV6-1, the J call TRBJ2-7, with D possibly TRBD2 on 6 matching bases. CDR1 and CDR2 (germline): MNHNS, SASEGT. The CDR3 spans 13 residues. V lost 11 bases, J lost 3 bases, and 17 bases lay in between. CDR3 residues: CACHGQGLYEQYF. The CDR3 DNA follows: TGTGCCTGCCACGGGCAGGGACTCTACGAGCAGTACTTC.